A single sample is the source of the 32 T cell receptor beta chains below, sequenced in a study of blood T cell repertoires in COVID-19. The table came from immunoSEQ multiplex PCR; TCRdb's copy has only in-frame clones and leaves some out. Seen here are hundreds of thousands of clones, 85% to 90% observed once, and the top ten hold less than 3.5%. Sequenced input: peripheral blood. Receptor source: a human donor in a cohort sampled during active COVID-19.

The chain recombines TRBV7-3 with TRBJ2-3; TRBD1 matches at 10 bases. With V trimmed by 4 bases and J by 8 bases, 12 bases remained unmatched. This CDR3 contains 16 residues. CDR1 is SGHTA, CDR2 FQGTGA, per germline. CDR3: CASSSSTGGYVVTQYF. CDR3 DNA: TGTGCCAGCAGCTCCTCGACAGGGGGCTACGTGGTTACGCAGTATTTT.

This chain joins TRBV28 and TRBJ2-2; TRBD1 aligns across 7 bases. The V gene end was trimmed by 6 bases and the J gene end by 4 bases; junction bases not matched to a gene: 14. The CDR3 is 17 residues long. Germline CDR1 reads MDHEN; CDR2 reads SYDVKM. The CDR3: CASSPIRQGIGTGELFF. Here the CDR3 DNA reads TGTGCCAGCAGCCCGATTCGACAGGGAATCGGCACCGGGGAGCTGTTTTTT.

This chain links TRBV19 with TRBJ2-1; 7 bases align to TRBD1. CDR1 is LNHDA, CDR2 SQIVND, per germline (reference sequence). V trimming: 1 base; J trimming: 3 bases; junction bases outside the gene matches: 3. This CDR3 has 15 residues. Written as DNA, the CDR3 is TGTGCCAGTAGTATAGCAGGGGGTGTCTACAATGAGCAGTTCTTC. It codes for CASSIAGGVYNEQFF.

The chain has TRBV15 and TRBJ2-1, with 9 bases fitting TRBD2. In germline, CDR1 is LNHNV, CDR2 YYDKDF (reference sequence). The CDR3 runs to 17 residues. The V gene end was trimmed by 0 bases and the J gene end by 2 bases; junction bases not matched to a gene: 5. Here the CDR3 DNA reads TGTGCCACCAGCAGAGAGGGTAGCGGGGGAGCCTACAATGAGCAGTTCTTC. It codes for CATSREGSGGAYNEQFF.

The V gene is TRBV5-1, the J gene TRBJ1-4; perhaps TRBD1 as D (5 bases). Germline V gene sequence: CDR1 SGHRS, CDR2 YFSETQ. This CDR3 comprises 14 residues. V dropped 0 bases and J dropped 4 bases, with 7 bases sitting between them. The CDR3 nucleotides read TGCGCCAGCAGCTTGGGACAGCTTAATGAAAAACTGTTTTTT. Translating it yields CASSLGQLNEKLFF.

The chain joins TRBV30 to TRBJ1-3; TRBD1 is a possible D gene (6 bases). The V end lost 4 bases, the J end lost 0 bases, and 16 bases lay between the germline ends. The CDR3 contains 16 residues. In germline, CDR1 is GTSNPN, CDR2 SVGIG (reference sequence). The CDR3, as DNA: TGTGCCTGGAACAGGGTTTGGGGGAGCTCTGGAAACACCATATATTTT. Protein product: CAWNRVWGSSGNTIYF. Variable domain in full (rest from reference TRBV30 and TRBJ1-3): SQTIHQWPATLVQPVGSPLSLECTVEGTSNPNLYWYRQAAGRGLQLLFYSVGIGQISSEVPQNLSASRPQDRQFILSSKKLLLSDSGFYLCAWNRVWGSSGNTIYFGEGSWLTVV.

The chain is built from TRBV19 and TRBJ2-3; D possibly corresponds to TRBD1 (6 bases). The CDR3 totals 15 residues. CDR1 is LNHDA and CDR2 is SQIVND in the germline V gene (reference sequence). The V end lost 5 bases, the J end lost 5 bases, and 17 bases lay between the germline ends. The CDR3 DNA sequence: TGTGCCAGTAGTGCCCGGACAGTTATGGGAGATACGCAGTATTTT. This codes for CASSARTVMGDTQYF.

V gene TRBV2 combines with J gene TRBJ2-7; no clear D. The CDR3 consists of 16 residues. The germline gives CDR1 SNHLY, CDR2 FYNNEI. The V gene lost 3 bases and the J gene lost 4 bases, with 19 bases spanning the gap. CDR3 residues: CASSDGPEVVAYEQYF. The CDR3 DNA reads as TGTGCCAGCAGTGATGGCCCCGAGGTAGTAGCTTACGAGCAGTACTTC. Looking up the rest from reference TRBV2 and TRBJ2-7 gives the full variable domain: EPEVTQTPSHQVTQMGQEVILRCVPISNHLYFYWYRQILGQKVEFLVSFYNNEISEKSEIFDDQFSVERPDGSNFTLKIRSTKLEDSAMYFCASSDGPEVVAYEQYFGPGTRLTVT.

The CDR3 nucleotides are TGTGCCAGCAGCATACAGGGTCATGAGCAGTTCTTC. It codes for CASSIQGHEQFF. The J gene is TRBJ2-1, the V gene TRBV3-1 (or the pseudogene TRBV3-2), with D possibly being TRBD1 (6 bases). The CDR3 runs 12 residues. V was cut by 5 bases and J by 8 bases, with 10 bases left in between. Germline values: CDR1 LGHDT, CDR2 YNNKEL (reference sequence).

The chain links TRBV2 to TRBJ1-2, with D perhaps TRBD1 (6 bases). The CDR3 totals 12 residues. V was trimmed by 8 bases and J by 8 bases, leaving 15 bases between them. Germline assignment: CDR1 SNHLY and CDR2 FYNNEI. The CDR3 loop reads CASHRDMGGYTF. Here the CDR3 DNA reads TGTGCCAGCCACCGGGACATGGGAGGCTACACCTTC.

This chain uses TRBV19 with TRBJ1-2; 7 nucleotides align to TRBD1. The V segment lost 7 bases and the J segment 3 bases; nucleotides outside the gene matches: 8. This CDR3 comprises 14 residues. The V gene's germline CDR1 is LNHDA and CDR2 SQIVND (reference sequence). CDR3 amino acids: CASTETGQDYGYTF. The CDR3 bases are TGTGCCAGTACGGAGACAGGGCAAGACTATGGCTACACCTTC.

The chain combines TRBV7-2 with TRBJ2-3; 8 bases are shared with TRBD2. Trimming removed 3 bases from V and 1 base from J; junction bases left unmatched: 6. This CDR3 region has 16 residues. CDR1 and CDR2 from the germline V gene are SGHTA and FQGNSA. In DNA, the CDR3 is TGTGCCAGCAGCTTTAACGGGAGGGGGGGCACAGATACGCAGTATTTT. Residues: CASSFNGRGGTDTQYF.

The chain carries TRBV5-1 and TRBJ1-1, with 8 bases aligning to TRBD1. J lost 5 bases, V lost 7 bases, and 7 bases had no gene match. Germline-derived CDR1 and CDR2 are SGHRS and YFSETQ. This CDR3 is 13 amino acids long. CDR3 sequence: CASGPGGRTEAFF. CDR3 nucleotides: TGCGCCAGCGGACCAGGGGGCCGGACTGAAGCTTTCTTT.

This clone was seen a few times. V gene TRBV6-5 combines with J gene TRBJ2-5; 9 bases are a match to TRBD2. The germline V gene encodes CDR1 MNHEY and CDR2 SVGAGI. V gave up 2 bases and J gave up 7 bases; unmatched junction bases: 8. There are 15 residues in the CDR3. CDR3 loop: CASSYSLAGLGTQYF. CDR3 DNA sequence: TGTGCCAGCAGTTACAGCCTAGCGGGGCTCGGGACCCAGTACTTC.

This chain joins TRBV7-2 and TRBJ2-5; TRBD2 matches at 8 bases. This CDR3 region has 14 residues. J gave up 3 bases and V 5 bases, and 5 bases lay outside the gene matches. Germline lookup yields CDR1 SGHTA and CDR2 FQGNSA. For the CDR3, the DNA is TGTGCCAGCAGCGTCGCACTAGCGGAAGAGACCCAGTACTTC. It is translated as CASSVALAEETQYF.

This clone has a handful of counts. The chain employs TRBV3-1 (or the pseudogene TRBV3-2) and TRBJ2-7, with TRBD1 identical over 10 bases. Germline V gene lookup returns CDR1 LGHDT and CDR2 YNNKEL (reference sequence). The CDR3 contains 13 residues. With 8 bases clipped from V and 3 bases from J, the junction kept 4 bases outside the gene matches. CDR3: CASRGTGDYEQYF. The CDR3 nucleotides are TGTGCCAGCCGAGGGACAGGGGACTACGAGCAGTACTTC.

This chain's CDR3 is CASSSHPGRVQYF. CDR3 coding DNA: TGTGCCAGCAGCTCACACCCAGGCAGGGTGCAGTACTTC. The chain recombines TRBV11-3 with TRBJ2-7; possibly TRBD1 for D (5 bases). The CDR3 totals 13 residues. Deletions cut 4 bases from V and 9 bases from J, with 16 bases between. CDR1 SGHNT and CDR2 YENEEA come from the germline V gene.

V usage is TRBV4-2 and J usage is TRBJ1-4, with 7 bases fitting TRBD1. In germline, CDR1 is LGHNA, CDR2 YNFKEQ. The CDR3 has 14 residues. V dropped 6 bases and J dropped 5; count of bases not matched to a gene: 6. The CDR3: CASRKGQLNEKLFF. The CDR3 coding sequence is TGTGCCAGCAGGAAGGGACAGCTAAATGAAAAACTGTTTTTT.

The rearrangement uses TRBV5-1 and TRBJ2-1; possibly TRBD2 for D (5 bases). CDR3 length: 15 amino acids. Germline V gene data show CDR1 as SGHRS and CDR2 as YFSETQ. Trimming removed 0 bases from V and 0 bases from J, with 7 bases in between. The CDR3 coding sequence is TGCGCCAGCAGCTTGGACGGGATCTCCTACAATGAGCAGTTCTTC. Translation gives CASSLDGISYNEQFF.

The CDR3 DNA reads TGTGCCAGCAGTGTAAGAGGGAGGGGCTACGAGCAGTACTTC. This codes for CASSVRGRGYEQYF. The chain recombines TRBV28 with TRBJ2-7; TRBD2 agrees at 7 bases. The CDR3 loop spans 14 amino acids. The germline V gene has CDR1 MDHEN and CDR2 SYDVKM. The J segment lost 3 bases and the V segment lost 5 bases, leaving 7 bases of the junction unmatched.

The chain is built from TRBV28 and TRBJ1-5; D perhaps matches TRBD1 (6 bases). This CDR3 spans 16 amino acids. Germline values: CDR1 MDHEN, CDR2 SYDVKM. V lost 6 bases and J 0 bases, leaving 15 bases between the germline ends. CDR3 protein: CASSPSTGDSNQPQHF. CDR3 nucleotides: TGTGCCAGCAGCCCTTCGACAGGAGATAGCAATCAGCCCCAGCATTTT.

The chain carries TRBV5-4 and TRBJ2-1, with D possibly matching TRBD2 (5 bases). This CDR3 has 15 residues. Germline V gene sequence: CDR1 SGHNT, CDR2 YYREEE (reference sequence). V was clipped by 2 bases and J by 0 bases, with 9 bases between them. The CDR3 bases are TGTGCCAGCAGCTTTAGCGCTACCTCCTACAATGAGCAGTTCTTC. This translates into CASSFSATSYNEQFF.

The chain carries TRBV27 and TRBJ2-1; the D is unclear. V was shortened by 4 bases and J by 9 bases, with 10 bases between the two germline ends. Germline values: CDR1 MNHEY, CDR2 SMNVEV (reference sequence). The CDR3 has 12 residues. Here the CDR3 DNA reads TGTGCCAGCAGTTCCCTCTATGGTGAGCAGTTCTTC. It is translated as CASSSLYGEQFF.

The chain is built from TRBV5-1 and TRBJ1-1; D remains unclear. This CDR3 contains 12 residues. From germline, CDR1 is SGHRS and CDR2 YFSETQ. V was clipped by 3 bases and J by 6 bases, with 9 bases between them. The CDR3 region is CASSSTTAEAFF. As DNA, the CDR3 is TGCGCCAGCAGCTCCACCACGGCTGAAGCTTTCTTT.

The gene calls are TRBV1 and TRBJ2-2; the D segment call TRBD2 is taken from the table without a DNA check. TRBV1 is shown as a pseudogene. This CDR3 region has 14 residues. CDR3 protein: CTSSRLAMTGELFF. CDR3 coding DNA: TGCACCAGCAGCCGACTAGCAATGACCGGGGAGCTGTTTTTT.

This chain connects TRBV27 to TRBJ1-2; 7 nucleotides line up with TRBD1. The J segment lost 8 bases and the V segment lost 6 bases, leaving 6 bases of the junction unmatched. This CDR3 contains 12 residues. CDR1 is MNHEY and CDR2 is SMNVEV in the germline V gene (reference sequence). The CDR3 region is CASRTGVEGYTF. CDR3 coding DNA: TGTGCCAGCAGAACAGGGGTCGAAGGCTACACCTTC.

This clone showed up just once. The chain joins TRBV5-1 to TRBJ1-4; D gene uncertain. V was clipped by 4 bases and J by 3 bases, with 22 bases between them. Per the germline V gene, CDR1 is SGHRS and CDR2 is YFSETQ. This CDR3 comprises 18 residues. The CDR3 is CASSPATVGGLANEKLFF. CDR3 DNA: TGCGCCAGCAGCCCCGCCACAGTAGGAGGTCTCGCTAATGAAAAACTGTTTTTT.

The CDR3 loop is CASSLTRGPGYGYTF. In DNA, the CDR3 is TGTGCCAGCAGCTTAACCAGGGGCCCGGGCTATGGCTACACCTTC. The genes are TRBV7-2 and TRBJ1-2; a weak D match, TRBD1 (6 bases). Trimming cost V 2 bases and J 4 bases, with 14 bases left between them. The CDR3 contains 15 residues. Germline V lookup: CDR1 SGHTA, CDR2 FQGNSA.

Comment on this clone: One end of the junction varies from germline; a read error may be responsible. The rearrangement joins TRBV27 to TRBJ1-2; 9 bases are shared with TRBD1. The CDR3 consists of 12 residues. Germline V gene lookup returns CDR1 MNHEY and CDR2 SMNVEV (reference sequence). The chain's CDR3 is CASSFGTGPVIF. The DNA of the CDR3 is TGTGCCAGCAGTTTCGGGACAGGGCCCGTCATCTTC.

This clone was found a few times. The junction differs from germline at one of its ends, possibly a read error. CDR3 loop: CASGLGTVTYEQYF. CDR3 bases: TGTGCCAGCGGTTTGGGGACAGTCACCTACGAGCAGTACTTC. V and J are TRBV28 and TRBJ2-7, with 7 positions matching TRBD1. CDR1 and CDR2 (germline): MDHEN, SYDVKM. This CDR3 contains 14 residues.

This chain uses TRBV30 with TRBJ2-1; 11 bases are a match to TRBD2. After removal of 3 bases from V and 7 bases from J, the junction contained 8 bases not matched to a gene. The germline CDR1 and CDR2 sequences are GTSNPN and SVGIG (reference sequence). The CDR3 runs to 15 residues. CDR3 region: CAWSLTSGEDNEQFF. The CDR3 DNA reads TGTGCCTGGAGCCTGACTAGCGGGGAGGATAATGAGCAGTTCTTC.

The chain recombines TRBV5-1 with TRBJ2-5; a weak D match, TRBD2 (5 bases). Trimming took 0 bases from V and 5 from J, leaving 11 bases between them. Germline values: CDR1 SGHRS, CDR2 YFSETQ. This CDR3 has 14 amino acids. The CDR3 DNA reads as TGCGCCAGCAGCTTGGCCGAGCGGTGGGAGACCCAGTACTTC. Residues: CASSLAERWETQYF. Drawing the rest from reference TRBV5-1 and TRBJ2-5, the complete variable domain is KAGVTQTPRYLIKTRGQQVTLSCSPISGHRSVSWYQQTPGQGLQFLFEYFSETQRNKGNFPGRFSGRQFSNSRSEMNVSTLELGDSALYLCASSLAERWETQYFGPGTRLLVL.